These 27 T cell receptor beta chains were all obtained from the same sample, sequenced in a study of blood T cell dynamics during melanoma immunotherapy. Profiling relied on immunoSEQ multiplex PCR, and the TCRdb table lists in-frame clones only, not all of them. This table holds 25,000 to 30,000 clones, 65% to 85% found once. Regarding time point: week 3, after first cycle of checkpoint inhibitor. The sample was blood, taken from a patient treated with checkpoint blockade. Every receptor here comes from a human donor with melanoma.

The chain combines TRBV7-2 with TRBJ1-2, with TRBD1 matching 10 bases. Germline V gene sequence: CDR1 SGHTA, CDR2 FQGNSA. The CDR3 has 14 residues. The ends lost 7 bases at V and 4 bases at J; junction bases unmatched: 6. The CDR3 DNA is TGTGCCAGCACCACGACAGGGGGCGTCTATGGCTACACCTTC. It encodes CASTTTGGVYGYTF. Looking up the rest from reference TRBV7-2 and TRBJ1-2 gives the full variable domain: GAGVSQSPSNKVTEKGKDVELRCDPISGHTALYWYRQSLGQGLEFLIYFQGNSAPDKSGLPSDRFSAERTGGSVSTLTIQRTQQEDSAVYLCASTTTGGVYGYTFGSGTRLTVV.

This chain uses TRBV6-4 with TRBJ1-6; no clear D. V shed 6 bases and J shed 8 bases, with 11 bases lying between them. The CDR3 consists of 13 residues. The germline CDR1 and CDR2 sequences are MRHNA and SNTAGT. Here the CDR3 DNA reads TGTGCCAGCAGCCTGCGGCGGGATTCACCCCTCCACTTT. It codes for CASSLRRDSPLHF.

The chain joins TRBV19 to TRBJ2-3; D may be TRBD2 (5 bases). The V end lost 5 bases, the J end lost 0 bases, and 9 bases lay between the germline ends. The germline V gene encodes CDR1 LNHDA and CDR2 SQIVND (reference sequence). The CDR3 runs to 14 residues. CDR3 coding DNA: TGTGCCAGTAGTCTCCGGACTAGCACAGATACGCAGTATTTT. This gives the protein CASSLRTSTDTQYF. The whole variable domain, filled in from reference TRBV19 and TRBJ2-3, reads DGGITQSPKYLFRKEGQNVTLSCEQNLNHDAMYWYRQDPGQGLRLIYYSQIVNDFQKGDIAEGYSVSREKKESFPLTVTSAQKNPTAFYLCASSLRTSTDTQYFGPGTRLTVL.

The chain is built from TRBV15 and TRBJ1-2, with D perhaps TRBD1 (5 bases). CDR3 size: 14 residues. Trimming removed 0 bases from V and 3 bases from J, with 8 bases in between. Germline V gene data show CDR1 as LNHNV and CDR2 as YYDKDF (reference sequence). CDR3 sequence reads: CATSRDLGDYGYTF. The CDR3 DNA reads TGTGCCACCAGCAGAGATTTGGGGGACTATGGCTACACCTTC. The variable domain in full, with the rest retrieved from reference TRBV15 and TRBJ1-2, is DAMVIQNPRYQVTQFGKPVTLSCSQTLNHNVMYWYQQKSSQAPKLLFHYYDKDFNNEADTPDNFQSRRPNTSFCFLDIRSPGLGDTAMYLCATSRDLGDYGYTFGSGTRLTVV.

The table lists this clone with a count of one. The V call is TRBV6-6, the J call TRBJ2-2; 10 bases fit TRBD1. This CDR3 region has 16 residues. Germline CDR1 MNHNY, CDR2 SVGAGI (reference sequence). With V trimmed by 5 bases and J by 4 bases, 7 bases remained unmatched. The CDR3 loop reads CASSQTGGGITGELFF. The CDR3 DNA reads as TGTGCCAGCAGTCAGACAGGGGGCGGGATCACCGGGGAGCTGTTTTTT.

Comment on this clone: A junction boundary mismatches the germline segment, possibly from a read error. The chain recombines TRBV7-7 with TRBJ2-5, with 11 bases matching TRBD2. CDR1 is SSHAT, CDR2 FNYEAQ, per germline (reference sequence). The CDR3 covers 17 residues. CDR3 nucleotide sequence: TGTGCTAGCAGCCACTACCCTAGCGGGGGGAAGTCAGAGACCCAGTACTTC. Translation gives CASSHYPSGGKSETQYF.

This clone was seen more than once but under ten times. This chain uses TRBV5-6 with TRBJ1-5, with a weak D call TRBD1 (6 bases). This CDR3 has 16 residues. Trimming shortened V by 4 bases and J by 4 bases, and 18 bases separated the two germline ends. Germline CDR1 reads SGHDT; CDR2 reads YYEEEE. The CDR3 DNA reads TGTGCCAGCAGCCGTTTACAGGGTCTGTGGAATCAGCCCCAGCATTTT. Protein: CASSRLQGLWNQPQHF.

The chain has TRBV6-5 and TRBJ1-1; unclear D gene. Germline V gives CDR1 MNHEY, CDR2 SVGAGI. Trimming took 2 bases from V and 0 from J, leaving 10 bases between them. CDR3 length equals 15 residues. For the CDR3, the DNA is TGTGCCAGCAGTTACACCAGAACAATGAACACTGAAGCTTTCTTT. It is translated as CASSYTRTMNTEAFF.

CDR3 DNA sequence: TGCGCCAGCAGCCAAGAGGACAGGGGGCATGGCTACACCTTC. This sequence encodes CASSQEDRGHGYTF. The V call is TRBV4-3, the J call TRBJ1-2, with 11 positions matching TRBD1. Per germline, CDR1 LGHNA and CDR2 YSLEER. V shed 0 bases and J 6 bases; nucleotides not matched to a gene: 0. This CDR3 contains 14 residues.

The CDR3 here is CASSLEDRAHNSPLHF. The CDR3 DNA sequence: TGCGCCAGCAGCTTGGAGGACAGGGCGCATAATTCACCCCTCCACTTT. The V and J genes are TRBV5-1 and TRBJ1-6, with 8 positions matching TRBD1. Trimming cost V 0 bases and J 5 bases; bases outside gene matches: 4. Looked up from germline, CDR1 is SGHRS and CDR2 is YFSETQ. The CDR3 is 16 residues long.

This sequence joins TRBV5-1 and TRBJ2-5; D is perhaps TRBD2 (6 bases). Germline CDR1 reads SGHRS; CDR2 reads YFSETQ. The ends were cut back, 0 bases at V and 5 bases at J, with 11 bases in the middle. This CDR3 is 14 amino acids long. The CDR3 reads CASSLAGGMETQYF. In DNA form, the CDR3 reads TGCGCCAGCAGCTTGGCCGGAGGGATGGAGACCCAGTACTTC. The full variable domain, with the rest looked up from reference TRBV5-1 and TRBJ2-5, is KAGVTQTPRYLIKTRGQQVTLSCSPISGHRSVSWYQQTPGQGLQFLFEYFSETQRNKGNFPGRFSGRQFSNSRSEMNVSTLELGDSALYLCASSLAGGMETQYFGPGTRLLVL.

V and J are TRBV6-1 and TRBJ1-1; D gene uncertain. This CDR3 has 13 amino acids. Trimming pared 5 bases from V and 11 bases from J, leaving 18 bases between. Germline V CDR1 and CDR2: MNHNS, SASEGT. CDR3 in DNA: TGTGCCAGCAGTTCCACCTTGCAAGGGTCTGCTTTCTTT. Protein sequence: CASSSTLQGSAFF.

V is TRBV5-5 and J is TRBJ1-4; no clear D gene. Trimming pared 7 bases from V and 5 bases from J, leaving 27 bases between. The CDR3 has 18 amino acids. Looked up from germline, CDR1 is SGHKS and CDR2 is YYEKEE (reference sequence). CDR3 sequence reads: CASAPQAVSTPGNEKLFF. The DNA of the CDR3 is TGTGCCAGCGCTCCCCAGGCAGTCTCCACCCCGGGAAATGAAAAACTGTTTTTT.

This clone has a handful of counts. CDR3 sequence reads: CASSSQGGNQPQHF. DNA for the CDR3: TGTGCCAGTAGTTCGCAGGGGGGCAATCAGCCCCAGCATTTT. The chain has TRBV19 and TRBJ1-5; 7 bases align to TRBD1. Losses at the gene ends were 5 bases for V and 2 bases for J; bases not matched to a gene: 3. The germline V gene encodes CDR1 LNHDA and CDR2 SQIVND (reference sequence). This CDR3 region has 14 residues.

The V call is TRBV27, the J call TRBJ1-2; TRBD1 agrees at 9 bases. The CDR3 is made up of 15 amino acids. In germline, CDR1 is MNHEY, CDR2 SMNVEV (reference sequence). V lost 0 bases to trimming and J lost 8 bases; unmatched junction nucleotides: 7. The chain's CDR3 is CASSLSFNRGQGYTF. DNA for the CDR3: TGTGCCAGCAGTTTATCTTTCAACAGGGGGCAAGGCTACACCTTC.

The genes are TRBV7-2 and TRBJ2-1, with no clear D. CDR1 is SGHTA, CDR2 FQGNSA, per germline. V was cut by 5 bases and J by 6 bases, with 14 bases left in between. This CDR3 has 14 residues. CDR3 residues: CASSPYSSANEQFF. Here the CDR3 DNA reads TGTGCCAGCAGCCCCTACAGCAGCGCCAATGAGCAGTTCTTC.

The J gene is TRBJ2-7, the V gene TRBV6-1; a weak D match, TRBD2 (6 bases). CDR1 is MNHNS and CDR2 is SASEGT in the germline V gene. The CDR3 runs 13 residues. V lost 4 bases to trimming and J lost 3 bases, with 10 bases between them. The CDR3 spells CASSARLVYEQYF. The CDR3 DNA follows: TGTGCCAGCAGTGCAAGACTAGTCTACGAGCAGTACTTC.

This sequence joins TRBV9 and TRBJ2-3; the D is unclear. The length of the CDR3 is 15 residues. From germline, CDR1 is SGDLS and CDR2 YYNGEE. Trimming removed 3 bases at V and 0 bases at J, with 11 bases between. The CDR3 here is CASSGGSYSTDTQYF. CDR3 DNA sequence: TGTGCCAGCAGCGGGGGAAGCTACAGCACAGATACGCAGTATTTT.

The V gene is TRBV13, the J gene TRBJ1-1, with TRBD1 matching 11 bases. CDR1 and CDR2 from the germline V gene are PRHDT and FYEKMQ (reference sequence). With 5 bases clipped from V and 4 bases from J, the junction kept 9 bases outside the gene matches. This CDR3 is 16 amino acids long. In DNA, the CDR3 is TGTGCCAGCAGCCAGGGACAGGGGGGCGGTAGCACTGAAGCTTTCTTT. It is translated as CASSQGQGGGSTEAFF.

This rearrangement joins TRBV2 to TRBJ2-7; possible D gene TRBD2, 6 bases. Germline V gene data show CDR1 as SNHLY and CDR2 as FYNNEI. V lost 8 bases and J lost 2, with 16 bases in between. The CDR3 loop spans 14 amino acids. CDR3 in amino acids: CASGRLAGPYEQYF. CDR3 DNA: TGTGCCAGCGGGCGACTTGCGGGGCCCTACGAGCAGTACTTC.

The V call is TRBV28, the J call TRBJ1-5, with unresolved D. There are 12 residues in the CDR3. Germline CDR1 reads MDHEN; CDR2 reads SYDVKM. V was cut by 5 bases and J by 10 bases, with 12 bases left in between. The CDR3 region has the DNA TGTGCCAGCAGTCCCGGACTGCTTCCCCAGCATTTT. As protein: CASSPGLLPQHF.

This chain links TRBV9 with TRBJ2-1, with 9 bases aligning to TRBD2. The CDR3 totals 13 residues. Germline loops: CDR1 SGDLS, CDR2 YYNGEE. The junction had 3 bases not matched to a gene; V was cut back by 3 bases and J by 8 bases. The CDR3 region is CASSGGGADEQFF. As DNA, the CDR3 is TGTGCCAGCAGCGGCGGGGGGGCCGATGAGCAGTTCTTC.

V and J are TRBV9 and TRBJ2-2, with 11 bases fitting TRBD2. Germline trimming cut 3 bases from V and 4 bases from J; bases unmatched to any gene: 8. The CDR3 consists of 17 residues. Germline lookup yields CDR1 SGDLS and CDR2 YYNGEE. The CDR3 nucleotides read TGTGCCAGCAGCGCGTTAGCGGGAGGGCCGGTCACCGGGGAGCTGTTTTTT. It translates to CASSALAGGPVTGELFF.

The V gene is TRBV10-3, the J gene TRBJ1-5; D remains unclear. CDR3 length: 13 amino acids. From germline, CDR1 is ENHRY and CDR2 SYGVKD. V dropped 0 bases and J dropped 3 bases, with 3 bases sitting between them. The CDR3 spells CAISESSNQPQHF. The CDR3, as DNA: TGTGCCATCAGTGAGTCGTCCAATCAGCCCCAGCATTTT.

J is TRBJ2-5 and V is TRBV10-1; D is perhaps TRBD1 or TRBD2 (5 bases each). Germline V gene data show CDR1 as WNHNN and CDR2 as SYGVQD (reference sequence). This CDR3 region has 13 residues. Trimming took off 3 bases at V and 8 bases at J, with 13 bases between the two ends. The CDR3 bases are TGCGCCAGCAGTGAATTGAGGGGCACTACCCAGTACTTC. It yields the protein CASSELRGTTQYF.

This clone has only one observation. The chain is built from TRBV7-6 and TRBJ2-1; D may correspond to TRBD1 or TRBD2 (5 bases each). The V end was cut by 1 base, the J end by 5 bases, with 15 bases between. Germline CDR1 SGHVS, CDR2 FNYEAQ. This CDR3 region has 16 residues. The CDR3 region has the DNA TGTGCCAGCAGCTTAGTTCTCGCCCAGGGACACAATGAGCAGTTCTTC. Amino acid sequence: CASSLVLAQGHNEQFF.

This clone occurred a few times. The genes are TRBV6-1 and TRBJ2-5; the D gene could be TRBD1 or TRBD2 (7 bases each). The germline V gene encodes CDR1 MNHNS and CDR2 SASEGT. Trimming left V 1 base short and J 2 bases short, with 14 bases between. The CDR3 runs 16 residues. CDR3 amino acids: CASSEGPGGAQETQYF. CDR3 nucleotide sequence: TGTGCCAGCAGTGAAGGGCCAGGGGGGGCACAAGAGACCCAGTACTTC.